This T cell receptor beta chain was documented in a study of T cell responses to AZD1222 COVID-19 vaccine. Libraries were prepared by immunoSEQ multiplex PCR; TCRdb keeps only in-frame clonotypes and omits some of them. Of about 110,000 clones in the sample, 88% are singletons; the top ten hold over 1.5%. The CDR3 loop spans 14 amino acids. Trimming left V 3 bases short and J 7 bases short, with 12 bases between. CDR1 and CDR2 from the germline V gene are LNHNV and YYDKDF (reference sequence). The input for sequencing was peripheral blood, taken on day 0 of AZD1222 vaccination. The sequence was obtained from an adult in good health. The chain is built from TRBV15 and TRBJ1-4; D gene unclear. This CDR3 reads CATSSNSKGEKLFF. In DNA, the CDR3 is TGTGCCACCAGCAGTAATTCAAAGGGTGAAAAACTGTTTTTT.